Listed below are T cell receptor beta chains from one sample, sequenced in a study of shared clonotypes between healthy human individuals. Profiling relied on immunoSEQ multiplex PCR, and the TCRdb table lists in-frame clones only, not all of them. The repertoire holds about 2 million clones, just under 95% seen once, with 0.95% to 1.5% in the top ten. Input material: naive CD8+ T cells sorted from blood. The origin of the receptors is a man aged 18 to 30 in good health. Each CDR3 is given with its conserved first and last residue. Each record gives: J gene, V gene, D gene, clone size, CDR3 protein, CDR3 DNA. A D gene is named only where the DNA matches it firmly. Rows may omit the clone size; those that give it use once, few, many or a size class.

>TRBJ2-7|TRBV7-2|-|-
CASSLILTSEQYF
TGTGCCAGCAGCTTAATCTTGACCTCCGAGCAGTACTTC
>TRBJ2-7|TRBV5-1|TRBD1|once
CASSRTGGHEQYF
TGCGCCAGCAGCAGAACAGGGGGTCACGAGCAGTACTTC
>TRBJ2-7|TRBV7-8|-|-
CASSLAAGTYEQYF
TGTGCCAGCAGCTTAGCGGCCGGGACCTACGAGCAGTACTTC
>TRBJ2-3|TRBV7-2|-|-
CASSPVPPTDTQYF
TGTGCCAGCAGCCCTGTCCCGCCCACAGATACGCAGTATTTT
>TRBJ1-2|TRBV30|TRBD1|-
CAWIWWAGGAQGYTF
TGTGCCTGGATCTGGTGGGCAGGGGGCGCCCAGGGCTACACCTTC
>TRBJ2-7|TRBV27|TRBD2|-
CASSLTSGSDYEQYF
TGTGCCAGCAGTTTGACTAGCGGGAGTGACTACGAGCAGTACTTC
>TRBJ2-7|TRBV5-1|-|-
CASSSGLMYEQYF
TGCGCCAGCAGCTCCGGGCTAATGTACGAGCAGTACTTC
>TRBJ1-2|TRBV4-1|-|-
CASSQAPTLTYGYTF
TGCGCCAGCAGCCAAGCCCCGACACTAACCTATGGCTACACCTTC
>TRBJ1-1|TRBV30|TRBD1|-
CAWSAGQGRTEAFF
TGTGCCTGGAGTGCCGGACAGGGACGGACTGAAGCTTTCTTT
>TRBJ2-3|TRBV13|TRBD1|-
CASSLGRGQARDTQYF
TGTGCCAGCAGCTTAGGCCGGGGACAGGCACGGGATACGCAGTATTTT
>TRBJ2-7|TRBV13|-|-
CASSFQADYEQYF
TGTGCCAGCAGCTTTCAGGCGGATTACGAGCAGTACTTC
>TRBJ2-1|TRBV5-1|-|-
CASSLEDPGDYPYNEQFF
TGCGCCAGCAGCTTGGAGGACCCGGGAGACTATCCCTACAATGAGCAGTTCTTC
>TRBJ2-7|TRBV7-9|-|-
CASSSMDVGYEQYF
TGTGCCAGCAGTTCTATGGACGTCGGCTACGAGCAGTACTTC
>TRBJ2-7|TRBV5-4|TRBD2|once
CASSLAPSGGYEQYF
TGTGCCAGCAGCTTGGCGCCTAGCGGGGGCTACGAGCAGTACTTC
>TRBJ2-7|TRBV7-9|-|-
CASSHPFGDTYEQYF
TGTGCCAGCAGCCACCCGTTTGGAGACACTTACGAGCAGTACTTC
>TRBJ1-5|TRBV11-1|TRBD1|-
CASILARTGNQPQHF
TGTGCCAGCATCCTTGCCCGGACAGGTAATCAGCCCCAGCATTTT
>TRBJ2-3|TRBV9|TRBD2|-
CASSSRGGSMTDTQYF
TGTGCCAGCAGCTCCCGTGGCGGGAGTATGACAGATACGCAGTATTTT
>TRBJ2-2|TRBV4-1|TRBD1|-
CASSLRTGNTGELFF
TGCGCCAGCAGCCTACGGACAGGAAACACCGGGGAGCTGTTTTTT
>TRBJ2-7|TRBV27|-|-
CASSFRGGYEQYF
TGTGCCAGCAGTTTTAGGGGTGGTTACGAGCAGTACTTC
>TRBJ2-1|TRBV19|TRBD1|-
CASSMGQGASNEQFF
TGTGCCAGTAGTATGGGACAGGGGGCTAGCAATGAGCAGTTCTTC
>TRBJ2-3|TRBV9|-|-
CASSVDGHSTDTQYF
TGTGCCAGCAGCGTAGATGGGCACAGCACAGATACGCAGTATTTT
>TRBJ2-4|TRBV4-1|-|-
CASSQDPQGGELDIQYF
TGCGCCAGCAGCCAAGATCCGCAGGGGGGGGAATTGGACATTCAGTACTTC
>TRBJ2-5|TRBV30|-|-
CAWSVSETQYF
TGTGCCTGGAGTGTATCAGAGACCCAGTACTTC
>TRBJ2-1|TRBV15|-|-
CATSSGTPAPEQFF
TGTGCCACCAGCAGCGGGACTCCGGCACCGGAGCAGTTCTTC
>TRBJ1-6|TRBV27|-|-
CATKAGGSRNSPLHF
TGTGCCACCAAGGCGGGGGGATCGCGGAATTCACCCCTCCACTTT
>TRBJ1-1|TRBV18|-|-
CASSPWTGDTEAFF
TGTGCCAGCTCACCATGGACTGGGGACACTGAAGCTTTCTTT
>TRBJ2-1|TRBV27|-|-
CASSQYYNEQFF
TGTGCCAGCAGTCAATACTACAATGAGCAGTTCTTC
>TRBJ2-1|TRBV7-9|TRBD2|-
CASSPRVAGTTYNEQFF
TGTGCCAGCAGCCCCCGGGTAGCGGGGACCACCTACAATGAGCAGTTCTTC
>TRBJ2-7|TRBV27|TRBD2|-
CASSLEGGGSSYEQYF
TGTGCCAGCAGTTTAGAGGGCGGGGGAAGCTCCTACGAGCAGTACTTC
>TRBJ1-2|TRBV28|TRBD1|-
CASSLYRTGVYGYTF
TGTGCCAGCAGTTTATACCGGACAGGGGTTTATGGCTACACCTTC
>TRBJ2-3|TRBV30|-|-
CAWSVLNGGDTQYF
TGTGCCTGGAGTGTACTAAATGGGGGAGATACGCAGTATTTT
>TRBJ2-3|TRBV27|TRBD2|-
CASSLGLAGSSTDTQYF
TGTGCCAGCAGTTTGGGACTAGCGGGGTCTAGCACAGATACGCAGTATTTT
>TRBJ1-1|TRBV5-6|-|-
CASSLISGAGTEAFF
TGTGCCAGCAGCTTGATTTCAGGGGCTGGGACTGAAGCTTTCTTT
>TRBJ1-5|TRBV5-6|-|-
CASSLGQNQPQHF
TGTGCCAGCAGCTTGGGACAGAATCAGCCCCAGCATTTT
>TRBJ2-2|TRBV7-3|-|-
CASSSRQRDTNTGELFF
TGTGCCAGCAGCTCCCGACAGCGGGACACGAACACCGGGGAGCTGTTTTTT
>TRBJ1-1|TRBV7-9|-|-
CASSHATAGPEAFF
TGTGCCAGCAGCCATGCGACAGCCGGGCCTGAAGCTTTCTTT
>TRBJ2-7|TRBV15|-|-
CATKDPNWDEQYF
TGTGCCACCAAGGATCCAAACTGGGACGAGCAGTACTTC
>TRBJ2-1|TRBV29-1|-|-
CSVSSGLYNEQFF
TGCAGCGTCTCCTCGGGATTATACAATGAGCAGTTCTTC
>TRBJ2-3|TRBV7-9|-|-
CASTEQGADTQYF
TGTGCCAGCACCGAGCAGGGAGCAGATACGCAGTATTTT
>TRBJ2-7|TRBV4-1|-|-
CASSQVEGHEQYF
TGCGCCAGCAGCCAAGTTGAAGGCCACGAGCAGTACTTC
>TRBJ2-2|TRBV9|-|-
CARADRRGTGELFF
TGTGCCAGGGCAGACCGGCGAGGCACCGGGGAGCTGTTTTTT
>TRBJ2-7|TRBV4-1|-|-
CASRSIHREAYEQYF
TGCGCCAGCAGGTCAATTCACAGGGAGGCCTACGAGCAGTACTTC